The 10 T cell receptor beta chains below all came from one sample that was sequenced in a study of CD8 T cells in Susac syndrome. A quantity of roughly 0.5 to 1 ug RNA underwent reverse transcription using random hexamers. TCRdb passed the immunoSEQ multiplex PCR reads through MiXCR, listing each CDR3 protein once. This repertoire shows about 150,000 distinct CDR3 sequences, around 96% found once; its top ten account for approximately 0.17%. Sequenced input: CD4+ T cells from PBMCs. The receptors derive from a human donor with Susac syndrome.

The rearrangement joins TRBV5-1 to TRBJ2-5, with D tentatively TRBD2 (6 bases). Germline V lookup: CDR1 SGHRS, CDR2 YFSETQ. The CDR3 length is 15 residues. V shed 5 bases and J shed 5 bases, with 19 bases lying between them. The CDR3 region is CASRMTGAGGETQYF. The CDR3 DNA reads as TGCGCCAGCAGGATGACTGGGGCTGGAGGGGAGACCCAGTACTTC.

The CDR3 loop reads CASRVVAGELFF. The CDR3 DNA is TGTGCCAGCAGGGTGGTAGCCGGGGAGCTGTTTTTT. The rearrangement uses TRBV7-3 and TRBJ2-2; D gene ambiguous. The V gene lost 6 bases and the J gene lost 6 bases, with 8 bases spanning the gap. Germline CDR1 is SGHTA and CDR2 is FQGTGA. The CDR3 runs 12 residues.

The chain carries TRBV29-1 and TRBJ1-1; 11 bases are a match to TRBD1. With V trimmed by 6 bases and J by 2 bases, 5 bases remained unmatched. The CDR3 runs to 14 residues. Per germline, CDR1 SQVTM and CDR2 ANQGSEA. CDR3 in DNA: TGCAGCGTCGTCGGGACAGGGGGAAACACTGAAGCTTTCTTT. Translation: CSVVGTGGNTEAFF. Combining the CDR3 with reference TRBV29-1 and TRBJ1-1 gives the whole variable domain SAVISQKPSRDICQRGTSLTIQCQVDSQVTMMFWYRQQPGQSLTLIATANQGSEATYESGFVIDKFPISRPNLTFSTLTVSNMSPEDSSIYLCSVVGTGGNTEAFFGQGTRLTVV.

This chain uses TRBV14 with TRBJ1-6; 9 bases are shared with TRBD1. Germline assignment: CDR1 SGHDN and CDR2 FVKESK. The CDR3 loop spans 14 amino acids. With V trimmed by 6 bases and J by 10 bases, 7 bases remained unmatched. The CDR3, as DNA: TGTGCCAGCAGGGCGGGACAGGGAACCTCACCCCTCCACTTT. This gives the protein CASRAGQGTSPLHF.

The chain is built from TRBV4-1 and TRBJ2-7; TRBD2 is a possible D gene (6 bases). Trimming took off 2 bases at V and 5 bases at J, with 19 bases between the two ends. The CDR3 is 16 residues long. The germline V gene encodes CDR1 MGHRA and CDR2 YSYEKL. In DNA, the CDR3 is TGCGCCAGCAGCCAAAGACCCACAGCGCGGGACGACGAGCAGTACTTC. Residues: CASSQRPTARDDEQYF.

The rearrangement links TRBV18 to TRBJ2-7; D unresolved. The CDR3 spans 14 residues. Germline V gene data show CDR1 as KGHSH and CDR2 as LQKENI. Trimming stripped 3 bases from V and 0 bases from J, with 9 bases between. The CDR3 DNA reads TGTGCCAGCTCACCGAAACGAGGCTCCTACGAGCAGTACTTC. It specifies CASSPKRGSYEQYF.

This chain uses TRBV5-1 with TRBJ1-5; 11 bases map to TRBD1. The CDR3 sequence is 15 residues long. V lost 4 bases, J lost 3 bases, and 3 bases stayed unmatched. Per the germline V gene, CDR1 is SGHRS and CDR2 is YFSETQ. The CDR3 here is CASSQGQGDNQPQHF. In DNA, the CDR3 is TGCGCCAGCAGCCAGGGACAGGGGGACAATCAGCCCCAGCATTTT. Full variable domain (remainder filled in from reference TRBV5-1 and TRBJ1-5): KAGVTQTPRYLIKTRGQQVTLSCSPISGHRSVSWYQQTPGQGLQFLFEYFSETQRNKGNFPGRFSGRQFSNSRSEMNVSTLELGDSALYLCASSQGQGDNQPQHFGDGTRLSIL.

The chain combines TRBV6-2 or TRBV6-3 with TRBJ2-5; 11 positions agree with TRBD2. The CDR3 extends over 20 amino acids. V lost 5 bases to trimming and J lost 3 bases; unmatched junction nucleotides: 20. CDR1 is MNHEY and CDR2 is SVGEGT in the germline V gene. CDR3 amino acids: CASSLRRGSRLAGLKETQYF. The CDR3 region has the DNA TGTGCCAGCAGTCTTCGCCGAGGCTCCAGACTAGCGGGGTTGAAAGAGACCCAGTACTTC.

CDR3 bases: TGCGCCAGCAGCCCTGGACTAGACGTCACAGATACGCAGTATTTT. This gives the protein CASSPGLDVTDTQYF. V and J are TRBV5-1 and TRBJ2-3, with 7 nucleotides matching TRBD2. There are 15 residues in the CDR3. The junction had 7 bases not matched to a gene; V was cut back by 4 bases and J by 2 bases. Looked up from germline, CDR1 is SGHRS and CDR2 is YFSETQ.

V usage is TRBV14 and J usage is TRBJ2-3; no definite D call. V lost 6 bases, J lost 4 bases, and 11 bases lay in between. The CDR3 extends over 13 amino acids. Germline V gene data show CDR1 as SGHDN and CDR2 as FVKESK. CDR3 in amino acids: CASSLDLADTQYF. The CDR3 DNA sequence: TGTGCCAGCAGTCTCGACTTGGCAGATACGCAGTATTTT. The whole variable domain, remainder taken from reference TRBV14 and TRBJ2-3, is EAGVTQFPSHSVIEKGQTVTLRCDPISGHDNLYWYRRVMGKEIKFLLHFVKESKQDESGMPNNRFLAERTGGTYSTLKVQPAELEDSGVYFCASSLDLADTQYFGPGTRLTVL.